This T cell receptor (beta chain) appears in the sequencing data of a study of patients and donors after allogeneic stem cell transplantation. In TCRdb, the RT-PCR reads were re-called with MiXCR into one record per CDR3 protein. Here the sample spans 87,000 or so distinct CDR3 sequences, about 5% being singletons. This clonotype was picked up many times. Sequencing input: blood, either unsorted or a sorted T cell fraction (not recorded which). The source is a human donor who was either an allogeneic HSCT recipient or a stem cell or donor lymphocyte infusion donor (not recorded which). It is not recorded whose cells these are; they may come from a transplant donor.

The CDR3 DNA reads as TGTGCCAGCAGGCGACTAGCGGGAGTGAGCTACGAGCAGTACTTC. It encodes CASRRLAGVSYEQYF. V and J are TRBV2 and TRBJ2-7, with 12 bases identical to TRBD2. The CDR3 is 15 amino acids. With V trimmed by 6 bases and J by 3 bases, 6 bases remained unmatched. Germline CDR1 SNHLY, CDR2 FYNNEI.